Below, one TCR beta chain is given with its context. TCRdb's table, derived via immunoSEQ multiplex PCR, lists solely in-frame clones and lacks some. Among about 110,000 clones listed, around 90% were seen once. This CDR3 spans 16 amino acids. V was clipped by 2 bases and J by 5 bases; unmatched bases: 11. CDR1 and CDR2 (germline): GTSNPN, SVGIG (reference sequence). The data stem from a study of blood T cell repertoires in COVID-19. For the study at large: T cells, B-cell-depleted T cells, or PBMCs supplied cDNA or gDNA.

The TCR sequence derives from a woman between 50 and 59 years old with acute or convalescent COVID-19. J is TRBJ2-1 and V is TRBV30, with 8 bases lining up with TRBD2. Sequenced material: peripheral blood. The CDR3, as DNA: TGTGCCTGGAGTCCCTTTGGGCGGGAGGACCACAATGAGCAGTTCTTC. Protein product: CAWSPFGREDHNEQFF.